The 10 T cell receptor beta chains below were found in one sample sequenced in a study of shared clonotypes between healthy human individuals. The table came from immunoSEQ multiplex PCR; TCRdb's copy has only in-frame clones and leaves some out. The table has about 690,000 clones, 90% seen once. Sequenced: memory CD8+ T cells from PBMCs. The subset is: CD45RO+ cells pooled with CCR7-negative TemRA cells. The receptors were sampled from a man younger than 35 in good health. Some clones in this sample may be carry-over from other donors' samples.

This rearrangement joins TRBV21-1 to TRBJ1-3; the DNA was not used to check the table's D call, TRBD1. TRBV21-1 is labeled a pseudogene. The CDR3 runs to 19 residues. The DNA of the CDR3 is TGTGCCAGCAGCATCCCAGGACAGGGGCCGACGAGCTCTGGAAACACCATATATTTT. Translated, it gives CASSIPGQGPTSSGNTIYF.

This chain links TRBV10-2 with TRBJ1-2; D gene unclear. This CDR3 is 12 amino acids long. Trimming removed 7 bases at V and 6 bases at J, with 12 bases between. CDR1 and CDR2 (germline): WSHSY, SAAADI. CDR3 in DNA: TGCGCCAGCACCCACGAAAGGGATGGCTACACCTTC. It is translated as CASTHERDGYTF.

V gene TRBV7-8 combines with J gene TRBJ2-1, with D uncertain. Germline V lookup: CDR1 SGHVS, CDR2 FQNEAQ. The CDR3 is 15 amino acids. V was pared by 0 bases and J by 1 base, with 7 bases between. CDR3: CASSLALVSYNEQFF. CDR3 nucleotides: TGTGCCAGCAGCTTAGCCCTCGTTTCCTACAATGAGCAGTTCTTC.

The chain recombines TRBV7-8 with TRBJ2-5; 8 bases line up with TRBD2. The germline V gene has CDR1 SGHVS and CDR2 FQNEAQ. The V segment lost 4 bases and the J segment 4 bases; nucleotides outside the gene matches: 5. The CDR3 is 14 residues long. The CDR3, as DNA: TGTGCCAGCAGCTCACAGCTAGCGGGAGAGACCCAGTACTTC. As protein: CASSSQLAGETQYF.

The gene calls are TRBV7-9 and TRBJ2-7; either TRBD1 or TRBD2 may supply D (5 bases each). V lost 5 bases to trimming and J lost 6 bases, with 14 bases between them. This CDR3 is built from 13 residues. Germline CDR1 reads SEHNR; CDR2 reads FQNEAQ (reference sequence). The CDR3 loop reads CASSRDRFGEQYF. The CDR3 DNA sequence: TGTGCCAGCAGCCGGGACCGATTTGGCGAGCAGTACTTC. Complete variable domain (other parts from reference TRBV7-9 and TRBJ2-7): DTGVSQNPRHKITKRGQNVTFRCDPISEHNRLYWYRQTLGQGPEFLTYFQNEAQLEKSRLLSDRFSAERPKGSFSTLEIQRTEQGDSAMYLCASSRDRFGEQYFGPGTRLTVT.

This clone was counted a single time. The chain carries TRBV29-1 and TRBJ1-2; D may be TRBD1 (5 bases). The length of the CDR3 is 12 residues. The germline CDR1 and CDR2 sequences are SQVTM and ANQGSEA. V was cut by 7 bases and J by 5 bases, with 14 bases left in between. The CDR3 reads CSAGVGIYGYTF. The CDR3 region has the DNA TGCAGCGCGGGGGTGGGCATTTATGGCTACACCTTC.

The DNA of the CDR3 is TGTGCCAGCAGTTTGACAGGGGATCAGCCCCAGCATTTT. Its translation: CASSLTGDQPQHF. The rearrangement links TRBV27 to TRBJ1-5, with TRBD1 matching 8 bases. V shed 3 bases, J shed 5 bases, and the junction held 0 bases outside the gene matches. This CDR3 region has 13 residues. The V gene's germline CDR1 is MNHEY and CDR2 SMNVEV (reference sequence).

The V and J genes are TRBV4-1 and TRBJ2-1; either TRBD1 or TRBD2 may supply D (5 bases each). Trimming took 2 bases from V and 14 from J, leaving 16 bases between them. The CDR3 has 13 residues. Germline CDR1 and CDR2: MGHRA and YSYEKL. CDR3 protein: CASSQHRGRVEFF. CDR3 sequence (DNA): TGCGCCAGCAGCCAACATCGGGGCAGGGTGGAGTTCTTC.

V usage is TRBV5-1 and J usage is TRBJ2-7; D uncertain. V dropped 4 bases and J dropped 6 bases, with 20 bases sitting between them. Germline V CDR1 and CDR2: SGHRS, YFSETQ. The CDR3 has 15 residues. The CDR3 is CASSPTGQTVGEQYF. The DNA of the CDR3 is TGCGCCAGCAGCCCCACGGGTCAGACGGTGGGCGAGCAGTACTTC.

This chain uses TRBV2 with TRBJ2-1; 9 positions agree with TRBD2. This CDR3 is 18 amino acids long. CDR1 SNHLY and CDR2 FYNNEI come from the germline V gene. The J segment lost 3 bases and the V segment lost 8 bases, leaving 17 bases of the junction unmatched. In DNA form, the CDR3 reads TGTGCCAGCCGGGAAGGAGTGCGGACTAGCGTTTTCTACAATGAGCAGTTCTTC. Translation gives CASREGVRTSVFYNEQFF.